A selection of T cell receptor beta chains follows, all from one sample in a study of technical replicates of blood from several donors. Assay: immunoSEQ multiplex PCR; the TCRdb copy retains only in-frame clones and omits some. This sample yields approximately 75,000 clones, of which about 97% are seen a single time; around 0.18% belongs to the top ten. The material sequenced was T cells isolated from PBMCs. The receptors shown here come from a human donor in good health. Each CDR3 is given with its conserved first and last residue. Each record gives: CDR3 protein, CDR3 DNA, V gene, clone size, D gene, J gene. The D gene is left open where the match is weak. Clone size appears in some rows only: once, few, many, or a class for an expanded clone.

CDR3 protein: CAWSVPPGSYEQYF
CDR3 DNA: TGTGCCTGGAGTGTACCACCGGGCTCCTACGAGCAGTACTTC
V gene: TRBV30
clone size: once
D gene: .
J gene: TRBJ2-7

CDR3 protein: CASSLSGRAYEQYF
CDR3 DNA: TGTGCCAGCAGCTTGAGCGGGAGGGCCTACGAGCAGTACTTC
V gene: TRBV5-4
clone size: .
D gene: TRBD2
J gene: TRBJ2-7

CDR3 protein: CASSLGTSGTYEQYF
CDR3 DNA: TGCGCCAGCAGCTTGGGCACTAGCGGGACCTATGAGCAGTACTTC
V gene: TRBV5-1
clone size: .
D gene: TRBD2
J gene: TRBJ2-7

CDR3 protein: CATNRGADQPQHF
CDR3 DNA: TGTGCCACCAATCGGGGGGCCGATCAGCCCCAGCATTTT
V gene: TRBV19
clone size: .
D gene: .
J gene: TRBJ1-5

CDR3 protein: CASSPLGQGAYEQYF
CDR3 DNA: TGTGCCAGCAGCCCGCTAGGACAGGGGGCTTACGAGCAGTACTTC
V gene: TRBV7-8
clone size: .
D gene: TRBD1
J gene: TRBJ2-7

CDR3 protein: CSVAVGATNEKLFF
CDR3 DNA: TGCAGCGTTGCGGTAGGGGCAACTAATGAAAAACTGTTTTTT
V gene: TRBV29-1
clone size: .
D gene: .
J gene: TRBJ1-4

CDR3 protein: CASSQGPGTYNEQFF
CDR3 DNA: TGTGCCAGCAGCCAAGGTCCCGGGACCTACAATGAGCAGTTCTTC
V gene: TRBV14
clone size: .
D gene: .
J gene: TRBJ2-1

CDR3 protein: CASRPSSLPYEQYF
CDR3 DNA: TGTGCCAGCAGACCTAGTTCTTTACCCTACGAGCAGTACTTC
V gene: TRBV7-2
clone size: .
D gene: .
J gene: TRBJ2-7

CDR3 protein: CASSLAQGQETQYF
CDR3 DNA: TGTGCCAGCAGCTTGGCGCAGGGGCAAGAGACCCAGTACTTC
V gene: TRBV5-8
clone size: .
D gene: .
J gene: TRBJ2-5

CDR3 protein: CASSLSGSSGNTIYF
CDR3 DNA: TGTGCCAGCAGCTTGTCTGGGAGCTCTGGAAACACCATATATTTT
V gene: TRBV11-2
clone size: .
D gene: .
J gene: TRBJ1-3

CDR3 protein: CASSVDRGRGANEKLFF
CDR3 DNA: TGTGCCAGCAGTGTAGACAGGGGGCGGGGAGCTAATGAAAAACTGTTTTTT
V gene: TRBV6-1
clone size: .
D gene: TRBD1
J gene: TRBJ1-4

CDR3 protein: CASSQTRGTNIYNEQFF
CDR3 DNA: TGTGCCAGTAGTCAAACCCGGGGGACGAACATTTACAATGAGCAGTTCTTC
V gene: TRBV19
clone size: .
D gene: .
J gene: TRBJ2-1

CDR3 protein: CASSPIPGKNYEQYF
CDR3 DNA: TGTGCCAGCAGTCCAATTCCCGGGAAAAACTACGAGCAGTACTTC
V gene: TRBV27
clone size: .
D gene: .
J gene: TRBJ2-7

CDR3 protein: CASSFGGTDTQYF
CDR3 DNA: TGTGCCAGCAGCTTCGGAGGCACAGATACGCAGTATTTT
V gene: TRBV7-3
clone size: .
D gene: .
J gene: TRBJ2-3

CDR3 protein: CASSEGAGTYYEQYF
CDR3 DNA: TGTGCCAGCAGCGAGGGGGCAGGGACCTATTACGAGCAGTACTTC
V gene: TRBV9
clone size: .
D gene: TRBD1
J gene: TRBJ2-7

CDR3 protein: CASSLGHVNEKLFF
CDR3 DNA: TGTGCCAGCAGCTTAGGGCATGTTAATGAAAAACTGTTTTTT
V gene: TRBV7-9
clone size: once
D gene: .
J gene: TRBJ1-4

CDR3 protein: CATSSGGSDSYEQYF
CDR3 DNA: TGTGCCACCTCAAGCGGGGGGTCTGACTCCTACGAGCAGTACTTC
V gene: TRBV6-1
clone size: .
D gene: TRBD2
J gene: TRBJ2-7

CDR3 protein: CASSAIRVDTQYF
CDR3 DNA: TGTGCCAGCAGTGCTATTCGAGTGGATACGCAGTATTTT
V gene: TRBV6-6
clone size: .
D gene: .
J gene: TRBJ2-3

CDR3 protein: CSVVAGGGFTGELFF
CDR3 DNA: TGCAGCGTGGTAGCGGGGGGGGGATTCACCGGGGAGCTGTTTTTT
V gene: TRBV29-1
clone size: .
D gene: TRBD2
J gene: TRBJ2-2

CDR3 protein: CASSLADRGSVGGWFGSVTQYF
CDR3 DNA: TGCGCCAGCAGCTTGGCCGACAGGGGGTCCGTTGGCGGGTGGTTCGGTTCAGTGACCCAGTACTTC
V gene: TRBV5-1
clone size: .
D gene: TRBD1
J gene: TRBJ2-5

CDR3 protein: CASSLMDLAFYEQYF
CDR3 DNA: TGTGCCAGCAGCTTGATGGACTTAGCGTTTTACGAGCAGTACTTC
V gene: TRBV11-2
clone size: .
D gene: .
J gene: TRBJ2-7

CDR3 protein: CASSMGLAGANEQFF
CDR3 DNA: TGCGCCAGCAGCATGGGACTAGCTGGGGCCAATGAGCAGTTCTTC
V gene: TRBV5-1
clone size: once
D gene: TRBD2
J gene: TRBJ2-1

CDR3 protein: CATSRSLEMNTEAFF
CDR3 DNA: TGTGCCACCAGCAGGTCTTTGGAGATGAACACTGAAGCTTTCTTT
V gene: TRBV15
clone size: .
D gene: .
J gene: TRBJ1-1

CDR3 protein: CASSHESHEQYF
CDR3 DNA: TGTGCCAGCAGTCATGAGTCCCACGAGCAGTACTTC
V gene: TRBV7-6
clone size: .
D gene: .
J gene: TRBJ2-7

CDR3 protein: CATSPTGGKETQYF
CDR3 DNA: TGTGCCACTAGCCCTACAGGGGGCAAGGAGACCCAGTACTTC
V gene: TRBV19
clone size: .
D gene: TRBD1
J gene: TRBJ2-5

CDR3 protein: CASSQGQGSYGYTF
CDR3 DNA: TGCGCCAGCAGCCAAGGGCAGGGGAGCTATGGCTACACCTTC
V gene: TRBV4-1
clone size: .
D gene: .
J gene: TRBJ1-2

CDR3 protein: CASGTGLDTEAFF
CDR3 DNA: TGTGCCAGCGGCACAGGGTTAGACACTGAAGCTTTCTTT
V gene: TRBV28
clone size: .
D gene: .
J gene: TRBJ1-1

CDR3 protein: CASSVAEGTYEQYF
CDR3 DNA: TGTGCCAGCAGCGTAGCCGAGGGTACCTACGAGCAGTACTTC
V gene: TRBV9
clone size: once
D gene: .
J gene: TRBJ2-7

CDR3 protein: CASSSGLAGYSSTDTQYF
CDR3 DNA: TGTGCCAGCAGTTCGGGACTAGCGGGGTACTCTAGCACAGATACGCAGTATTTT
V gene: TRBV27
clone size: .
D gene: TRBD2
J gene: TRBJ2-3

CDR3 protein: CASSLGQGNQPQHF
CDR3 DNA: TGTGCCAGCAGCTTAGGACAGGGCAATCAGCCCCAGCATTTT
V gene: TRBV7-9
clone size: .
D gene: .
J gene: TRBJ1-5

CDR3 protein: CASSLGVGTGGHQPQHF
CDR3 DNA: TGTGCCAGCAGTCTCGGCGTCGGGACAGGGGGACATCAGCCCCAGCATTTT
V gene: TRBV7-9
clone size: .
D gene: TRBD1
J gene: TRBJ1-5

CDR3 protein: CASSEGYSGGAETGELFF
CDR3 DNA: TGTGCCAGCAGTGAAGGGTATAGCGGGGGGGCGGAAACCGGGGAGCTGTTTTTT
V gene: TRBV2
clone size: .
D gene: TRBD2
J gene: TRBJ2-2

CDR3 protein: CASSQVPLQRVVNTEAFF
CDR3 DNA: TGCGCCAGCAGCCAAGTCCCTCTACAGAGGGTGGTGAACACTGAAGCTTTCTTT
V gene: TRBV4-1
clone size: few
D gene: .
J gene: TRBJ1-1

CDR3 protein: CASSSDTSGSPSTDTQYF
CDR3 DNA: TGTGCCAGCTCAAGCGATACTAGCGGGTCCCCTAGCACAGATACGCAGTATTTT
V gene: TRBV18
clone size: .
D gene: TRBD2
J gene: TRBJ2-3

CDR3 protein: CASGTGGARETQYF
CDR3 DNA: TGTGCCAGTGGGACTGGAGGGGCCAGGGAGACCCAGTACTTC
V gene: TRBV19
clone size: .
D gene: .
J gene: TRBJ2-5

CDR3 protein: CASSLLRGANTGELFF
CDR3 DNA: TGTGCCAGCAGCCTGCTGCGGGGTGCGAACACCGGGGAGCTGTTTTTT
V gene: TRBV5-6
clone size: .
D gene: .
J gene: TRBJ2-2

CDR3 protein: CAWNQVPYNEQFF
CDR3 DNA: TGTGCCTGGAATCAGGTGCCCTACAATGAGCAGTTCTTC
V gene: TRBV30
clone size: .
D gene: .
J gene: TRBJ2-1

CDR3 protein: CASSHAGTLNYEQYF
CDR3 DNA: TGCGCCAGCAGCCATGCCGGGACACTGAACTACGAGCAGTACTTC
V gene: TRBV4-1
clone size: .
D gene: .
J gene: TRBJ2-7